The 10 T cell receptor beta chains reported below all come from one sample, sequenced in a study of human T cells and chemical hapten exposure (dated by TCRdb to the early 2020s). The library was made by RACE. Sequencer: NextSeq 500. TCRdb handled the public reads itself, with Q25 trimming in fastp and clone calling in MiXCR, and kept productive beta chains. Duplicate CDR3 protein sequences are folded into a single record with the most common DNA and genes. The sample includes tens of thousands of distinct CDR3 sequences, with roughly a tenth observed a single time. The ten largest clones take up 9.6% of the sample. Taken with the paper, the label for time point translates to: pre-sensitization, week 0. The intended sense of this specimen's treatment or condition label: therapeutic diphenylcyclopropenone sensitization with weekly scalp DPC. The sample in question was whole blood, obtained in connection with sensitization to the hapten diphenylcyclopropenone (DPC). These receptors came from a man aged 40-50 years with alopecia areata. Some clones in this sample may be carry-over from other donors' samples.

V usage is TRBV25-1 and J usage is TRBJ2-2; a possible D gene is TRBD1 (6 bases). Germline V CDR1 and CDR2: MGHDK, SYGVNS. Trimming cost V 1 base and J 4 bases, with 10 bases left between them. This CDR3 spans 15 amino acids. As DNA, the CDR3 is TGTGCCAGCAGTGAATTTAACAGGGCCACCGGGGAGCTGTTTTTT. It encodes CASSEFNRATGELFF. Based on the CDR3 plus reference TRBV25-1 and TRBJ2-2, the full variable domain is EADIYQTPRYLVIGTGKKITLECSQTMGHDKMYWYQQDPGMELHLIHYSYGVNSTEKGDLSSESTVSRIRTEHFPLTLESARPSHTSQYLCASSEFNRATGELFFGEGSRLTVL.

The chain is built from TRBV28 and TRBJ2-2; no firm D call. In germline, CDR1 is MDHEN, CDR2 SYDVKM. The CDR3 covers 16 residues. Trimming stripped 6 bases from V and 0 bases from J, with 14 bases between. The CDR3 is CASRQFDHANTGELFF. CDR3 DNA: TGTGCCAGCAGACAATTCGACCATGCGAACACCGGGGAGCTGTTTTTT.

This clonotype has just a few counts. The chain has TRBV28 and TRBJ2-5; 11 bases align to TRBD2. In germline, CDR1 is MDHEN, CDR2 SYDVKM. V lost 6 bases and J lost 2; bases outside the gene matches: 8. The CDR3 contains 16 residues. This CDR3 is CASSLGTSGVQETQYF. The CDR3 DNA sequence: TGTGCCAGCAGCCTCGGGACTAGCGGAGTTCAAGAGACCCAGTACTTC.

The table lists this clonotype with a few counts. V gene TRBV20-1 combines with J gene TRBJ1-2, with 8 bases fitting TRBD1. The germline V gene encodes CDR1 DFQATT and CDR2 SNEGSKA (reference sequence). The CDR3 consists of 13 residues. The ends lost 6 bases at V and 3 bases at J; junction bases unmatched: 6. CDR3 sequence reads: CSAKQGVDYGYTF. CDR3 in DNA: TGCAGTGCAAAACAGGGGGTGGACTATGGCTACACCTTC.

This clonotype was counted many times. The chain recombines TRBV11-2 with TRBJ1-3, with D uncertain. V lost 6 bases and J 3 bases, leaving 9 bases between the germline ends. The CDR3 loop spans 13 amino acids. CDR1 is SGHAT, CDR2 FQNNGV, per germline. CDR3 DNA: TGTGCCAGCAGTTCGGGGAGTGGAAACACCATATATTTT. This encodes CASSSGSGNTIYF. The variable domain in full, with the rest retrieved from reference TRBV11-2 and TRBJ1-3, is EAGVAQSPRYKIIEKRQSVAFWCNPISGHATLYWYQQILGQGPKLLIQFQNNGVVDDSQLPKDRFSAERLKGVDSTLKIQPAKLEDSAVYLCASSSGSGNTIYFGEGSWLTVV.

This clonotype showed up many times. In DNA, the CDR3 is TGTGCCAGTAGTCGGGACGAAGGGGAGCTGTTTTTT. The encoded protein is CASSRDEGELFF. The chain combines TRBV19 with TRBJ2-2, with D perhaps given as TRBD1 or TRBD2 (5 bases each). CDR1 LNHDA and CDR2 SQIVND come from the germline V gene (reference sequence). This CDR3 region has 12 residues. V was pared by 5 bases and J by 8 bases, with 9 bases between. Looking up the rest from reference TRBV19 and TRBJ2-2 gives the full variable domain: DGGITQSPKYLFRKEGQNVTLSCEQNLNHDAMYWYRQDPGQGLRLIYYSQIVNDFQKGDIAEGYSVSREKKESFPLTVTSAQKNPTAFYLCASSRDEGELFFGEGSRLTVL.

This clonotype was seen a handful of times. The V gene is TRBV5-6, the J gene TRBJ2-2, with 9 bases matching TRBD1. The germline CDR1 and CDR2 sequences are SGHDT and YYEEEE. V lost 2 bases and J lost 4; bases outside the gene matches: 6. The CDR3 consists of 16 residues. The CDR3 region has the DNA TGTGCCAGCAGCTTAACAGGGGGCATTGGCACCGGGGAGCTGTTTTTT. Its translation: CASSLTGGIGTGELFF.

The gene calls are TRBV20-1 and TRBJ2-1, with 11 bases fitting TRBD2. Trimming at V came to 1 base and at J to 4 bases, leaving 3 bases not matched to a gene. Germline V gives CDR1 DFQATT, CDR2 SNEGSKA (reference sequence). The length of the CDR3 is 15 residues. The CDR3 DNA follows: TGCAGTGCTAGAGCTAGACTAGCGGGGTACAATGAGCAGTTCTTC. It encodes CSARARLAGYNEQFF.

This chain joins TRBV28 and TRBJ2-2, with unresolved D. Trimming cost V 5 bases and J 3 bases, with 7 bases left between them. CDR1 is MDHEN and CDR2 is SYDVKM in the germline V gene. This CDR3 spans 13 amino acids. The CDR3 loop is CASSLPYTGELFF. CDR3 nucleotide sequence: TGTGCCAGCAGTCTACCTTACACCGGGGAGCTGTTTTTT.

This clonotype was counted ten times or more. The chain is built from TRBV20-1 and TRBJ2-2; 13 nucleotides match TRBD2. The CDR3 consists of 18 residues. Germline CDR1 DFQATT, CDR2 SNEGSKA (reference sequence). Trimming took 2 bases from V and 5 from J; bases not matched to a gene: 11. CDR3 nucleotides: TGCAGTGCTAGATCGACCGGACTAGCGGGAGTGGTTACCGGGGAGCTGTTTTTT. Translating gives CSARSTGLAGVVTGELFF.